The 9 T cell receptor beta chains reported below all come from one sample, sequenced in a study of blood T cell repertoires in COVID-19 (dated by TCRdb to 2020 to 2021). Preparation of the library involved the immunoSEQ multiplex PCR assay. In TCRdb, the immuneACCESS table is reduced to in-frame sequences with V and J assigned. These tables do not hold every clone; where another copy was compared, an unresolved V gene accounts for under half, and the others remain unexplained. The table for this sample lists 220,000 or so clones; about 83% of them were counted only once. The ten largest account for approximately 6.2% of the sample. What was sequenced was PBMCs or T cells enriched from blood (not recorded which). The receptor set was obtained from a woman aged 40-49 years who had recovered from COVID-19.

The V gene is TRBV6-4, the J gene TRBJ1-2; 7 bases align to TRBD1. This CDR3 spans 15 amino acids. V lost 7 bases, J lost 4 bases, and 12 bases stayed unmatched. Per the germline V gene, CDR1 is MRHNA and CDR2 is SNTAGT. DNA of the CDR3: TGTGCCAGCAATCTTTCGACAGGGCCCCTCTATGGCTACACCTTC. Its protein is CASNLSTGPLYGYTF.

V is TRBV15 and J is TRBJ2-5; 7 bases map to TRBD1. Looked up from germline, CDR1 is LNHNV and CDR2 is YYDKDF (reference sequence). The junction had 10 bases not matched to a gene; V was cut back by 1 base and J by 5 bases. The CDR3 is 16 amino acids. CDR3 DNA sequence: TGTGCCACCAGCAGAGGGGATAGGACAGGTGGGGAGACCCAGTACTTC. Encoded protein: CATSRGDRTGGETQYF.

V and J are TRBV27 and TRBJ2-3; 11 positions agree with TRBD2. The V gene end was trimmed by 3 bases and the J gene end by 3 bases; junction bases not matched to a gene: 11. The CDR3 runs 18 residues. CDR1 is MNHEY and CDR2 is SMNVEV in the germline V gene (reference sequence). Here the CDR3 reads CASSFNPLLAGVTDTQYF. For the CDR3, the DNA is TGTGCCAGCAGTTTCAACCCTCTACTAGCGGGAGTGACAGATACGCAGTATTTT.

This sequence joins TRBV2 and TRBJ1-1; the match to TRBD1 covers 7 bases. The CDR3 totals 12 residues. Germline V gives CDR1 SNHLY, CDR2 FYNNEI. V was clipped by 10 bases and J by 1 base; unmatched bases: 3. In DNA, the CDR3 is TGTGCCACCCGACAGGGGAACACTGAAGCTTTCTTT. Residues: CATRQGNTEAFF.

The rearrangement joins TRBV10-3 to TRBJ2-3; the D gene is possibly TRBD2 (5 bases). CDR1 ENHRY and CDR2 SYGVKD come from the germline V gene. CDR3 length: 15 amino acids. V dropped 6 bases and J dropped 0 bases, with 13 bases sitting between them. The CDR3 is CAIRSAAPSTDTQYF. For the CDR3, the DNA is TGTGCCATCAGGTCAGCGGCCCCTAGCACAGATACGCAGTATTTT.

The rearrangement joins TRBV7-2 to TRBJ2-5; 7 bases agree with TRBD2. This CDR3 has 14 amino acids. J lost 5 bases, V lost 1 base, and 4 bases had no gene match. CDR1 and CDR2 from the germline V gene are SGHTA and FQGNSA. The CDR3 DNA sequence: TGTGCCAGCAGCTTAGGAGCGGGATTTGAGACCCAGTACTTC. It yields the protein CASSLGAGFETQYF.

This rearrangement joins TRBV7-8 to TRBJ1-2; D gene uncertain. The CDR3 totals 14 residues. The germline CDR1 and CDR2 sequences are SGHVS and FQNEAQ. V lost 4 bases and J 0 bases, leaving 9 bases between the germline ends. The CDR3 here is CASSSVLANYGYTF. The CDR3 bases are TGTGCCAGCAGCTCGGTCCTGGCTAACTATGGCTACACCTTC.

The rearrangement uses TRBV18 and TRBJ1-3; perhaps TRBD1 as D (6 bases). V was trimmed by 3 bases and J by 0 bases, leaving 9 bases between them. From germline, CDR1 is KGHSH and CDR2 LQKENI. CDR3 length equals 15 residues. CDR3 amino acids: CASSPDRHSGNTIYF. Written as DNA, the CDR3 is TGTGCCAGCTCACCCGACAGGCACTCTGGAAACACCATATATTTT.

The CDR3 DNA reads as TGTGCCAGCAGCACTCCGGGACAGGGCTCCTACAATGAGCAGTTCTTC. Amino acids: CASSTPGQGSYNEQFF. V is TRBV7-2 and J is TRBJ2-1; 9 nucleotides match TRBD1. V dropped 5 bases and J dropped 0; count of bases not matched to a gene: 5. CDR1 and CDR2 from the germline V gene are SGHTA and FQGNSA. This CDR3 comprises 16 residues. The variable domain in full, completed from reference TRBV7-2 and TRBJ2-1, reads GAGVSQSPSNKVTEKGKDVELRCDPISGHTALYWYRQSLGQGLEFLIYFQGNSAPDKSGLPSDRFSAERTGGSVSTLTIQRTQQEDSAVYLCASSTPGQGSYNEQFFGPGTRLTVL.